This T cell receptor (beta chain) came from a study of regulatory T cells in long-lasting Graves disease. Overall study findings and caveats: When disease was persistent, TRBV28, TRBJ1-2 and TRBJ2-5 were the favored segments.

This clonotype was found many times. The antigen remains undetermined. The CDR3 loop spans 16 amino acids. J was trimmed by 5 bases and V by 5 bases; bases with no gene match: 14. Germline-derived CDR1 and CDR2 are SGHTA and FQGNSA. Assembly of TCR beta libraries relied on iRepertoire HTBI primers together with Arm-PCR of CDR3 regions. MiXCR, run by TCRdb on the multiplex PCR reads, gives a single entry per CDR3 protein. In the table there are some 250,000 distinct CDR3 sequences, roughly 18% of which are singletons. This sample's time point: newly diagnosed GD, antithyroid drugs for less than 3 months. After RNA was extracted from PBMCs, the TCR library was made from it. One endocrinology department in Xi'an, China, was where patients came from. These records were also assigned to another study, of T cells in Graves' hyperthyroidism and ophthalmopathy.

The chain combines TRBV7-2 with TRBJ2-7; 8 bases line up with TRBD1. This specimen was peripheral blood mononuclear cells (PBMCs), taken at new diagnosis, from a patient treated with antithyroid drugs. The origin of this receptor is a woman between 25 and 40 years old with Graves disease. CDR3 bases: TGTGCCAGCAGCCCTGTTCACCGGGACAGGTCCCACGAGCAGTACTTC. Translated: CASSPVHRDRSHEQYF.